These 4 T cell receptor beta chains were all obtained from the same sample, sequenced in a study of blood T cells in healthy people across ages. Using a J-beta primer mix together with a sample-barcoded 5' primer, a second PCR was run for roughly 7 to 12 cycles. MiXCR, applied by TCRdb to the 5' RACE reads, yields one record per CDR3 protein. The data contain 650,000 to 800,000 distinct CDR3 sequences, about 42% of them seen just once; the ten biggest clones take up 15% to 25%. Sequencing was carried out using blood. The source of these receptors is a man aged 60-69 years in good health.

This clonotype was recorded a few times. J is TRBJ2-4 and V is TRBV11-3; D may be TRBD1 (5 bases). CDR1 SGHNT and CDR2 YENEEA come from the germline V gene. The ends were cut back, 0 bases at V and 13 bases at J, with 10 bases in the middle. The CDR3 contains 12 residues. The CDR3: CASSLEAGPQYF. CDR3 in DNA: TGTGCCAGCAGCTTAGAGGCAGGGCCACAGTACTTC.

The V call is TRBV25-1, the J call TRBJ2-7; D is perhaps TRBD1 (6 bases). The germline gives CDR1 MGHDK, CDR2 SYGVNS. Trimming took off 6 bases at V and 0 bases at J, with 12 bases between the two ends. CDR3 length: 14 amino acids. For the CDR3, the DNA is TGTGCCAGCAGAGGCAAGGACAGCTCCTACGAGCAGTACTTC. Its protein is CASRGKDSSYEQYF.

This chain joins TRBV6-2 or TRBV6-3 and TRBJ2-1, with D perhaps given as TRBD1 or TRBD2 (5 bases each). The CDR3 extends over 16 amino acids. V shed 2 bases and J shed 7 bases, with 18 bases lying between them. Germline V gives CDR1 MNHEY, CDR2 SVGEGT. The CDR3: CASSYTGWGQRNEQFF. CDR3 coding DNA: TGTGCCAGCAGTTACACGGGGTGGGGCCAGAGGAATGAGCAGTTCTTC.

V usage is TRBV7-8 and J usage is TRBJ1-3, with D perhaps TRBD1 (5 bases). V lost 1 base, J lost 0 bases, and 10 bases lay in between. The CDR3 runs 16 residues. Germline-derived CDR1 and CDR2 are SGHVS and FQNEAQ. The CDR3 bases are TGTGCCAGCAGCTTAGAGGGTGGGGCCTCTGGAAACACCATATATTTT. This gives the protein CASSLEGGASGNTIYF. The variable domain in full, completed from reference TRBV7-8 and TRBJ1-3, reads GAGVSQSPRYKVAKRGQDVALRCDPISGHVSLFWYQQALGQGPEFLTYFQNEAQLDKSGLPSDRFFAERPEGSVSTLKIQRTQQEDSAVYLCASSLEGGASGNTIYFGEGSWLTVV.